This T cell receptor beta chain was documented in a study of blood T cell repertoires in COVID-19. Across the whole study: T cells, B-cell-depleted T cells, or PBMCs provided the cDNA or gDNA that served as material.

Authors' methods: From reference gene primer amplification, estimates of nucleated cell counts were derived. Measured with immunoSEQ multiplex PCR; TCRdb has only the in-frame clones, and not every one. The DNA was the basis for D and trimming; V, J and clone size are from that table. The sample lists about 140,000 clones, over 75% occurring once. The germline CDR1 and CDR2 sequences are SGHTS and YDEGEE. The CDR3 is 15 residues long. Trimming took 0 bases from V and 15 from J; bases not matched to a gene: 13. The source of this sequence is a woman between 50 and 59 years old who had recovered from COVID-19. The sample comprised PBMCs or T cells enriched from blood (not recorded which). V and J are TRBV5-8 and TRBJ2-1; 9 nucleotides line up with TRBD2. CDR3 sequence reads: CASSLDAASGTGMFF. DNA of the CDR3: TGTGCCAGCAGCTTGGACGCGGCTAGCGGGACGGGGATGTTCTTC. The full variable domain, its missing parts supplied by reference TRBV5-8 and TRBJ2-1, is EAGVTQSPTHLIKTRGQQATLRCSPISGHTSVYWYQQALGLGLQFLLWYDEGEERNRGNFPPRFSGRQFPNYSSELNVNALELEDSALYLCASSLDAASGTGMFFGPGTRLTVL.